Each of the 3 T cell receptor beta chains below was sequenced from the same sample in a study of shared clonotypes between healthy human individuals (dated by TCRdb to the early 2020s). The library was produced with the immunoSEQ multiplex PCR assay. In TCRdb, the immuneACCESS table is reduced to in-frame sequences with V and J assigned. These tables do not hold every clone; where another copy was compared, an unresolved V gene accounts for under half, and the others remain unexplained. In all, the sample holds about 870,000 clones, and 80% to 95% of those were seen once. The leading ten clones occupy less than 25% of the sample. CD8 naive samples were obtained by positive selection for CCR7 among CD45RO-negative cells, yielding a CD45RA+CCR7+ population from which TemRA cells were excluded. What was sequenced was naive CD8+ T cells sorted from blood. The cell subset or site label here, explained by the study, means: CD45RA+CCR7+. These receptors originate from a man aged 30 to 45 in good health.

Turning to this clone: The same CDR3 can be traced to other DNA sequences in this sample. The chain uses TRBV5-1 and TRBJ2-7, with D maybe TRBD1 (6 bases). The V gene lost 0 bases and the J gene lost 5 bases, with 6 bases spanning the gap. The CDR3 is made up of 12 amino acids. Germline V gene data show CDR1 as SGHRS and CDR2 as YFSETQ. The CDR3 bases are TGCGCCAGCAGCTTGGCAGGGGACGAGCAGTACTTC. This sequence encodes CASSLAGDEQYF.

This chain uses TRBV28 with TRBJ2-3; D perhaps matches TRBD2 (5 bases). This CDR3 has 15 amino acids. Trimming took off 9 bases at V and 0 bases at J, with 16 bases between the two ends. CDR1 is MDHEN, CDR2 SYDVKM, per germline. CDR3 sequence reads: CASKTIAESTDTQYF. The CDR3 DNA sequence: TGTGCCAGTAAGACTATAGCAGAAAGCACAGATACGCAGTATTTT.

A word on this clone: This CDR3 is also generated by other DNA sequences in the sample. The CDR3 region has the DNA TGTGCCAGCAGCCAGAGCTCCTACAATGAGCAGTTCTTC. As protein: CASSQSSYNEQFF. This rearrangement joins TRBV7-9 to TRBJ2-1; D is unclear. Per the germline V gene, CDR1 is SEHNR and CDR2 is FQNEAQ (reference sequence). The CDR3 runs to 13 residues. V dropped 5 bases and J dropped 0 bases, with 5 bases sitting between them.